The clone carrying this T cell receptor (beta chain) has a count of ten or more. The antigen is not known. V was clipped by 5 bases and J by 9 bases; unmatched bases: 11. Looked up from germline, CDR1 is SEHNR and CDR2 is FQNEAQ (reference sequence). This CDR3 spans 14 amino acids. Each CDR3 protein gets one entry after TCRdb re-called the 5' RACE reads with MiXCR. The sample shows 690,000 or so distinct CDR3 sequences, 5.5% to 7.5% of them seen only once. This entry comes from a study of identical twins. Broader study findings: Surplus twin overlap in beta out-of-frame sequences was less pronounced.

The sample consisted of naive T cells sorted from blood. This clonotype originated in a man between 18 and 35 years old in good health. The rearrangement uses TRBV7-9 and TRBJ1-1; 8 bases agree with TRBD1. Written as DNA, the CDR3 is TGTGCCAGCAGCCCGGGACAGGTTGGACTGAAAGCTTTCTTT. Amino acid sequence: CASSPGQVGLKAFF.